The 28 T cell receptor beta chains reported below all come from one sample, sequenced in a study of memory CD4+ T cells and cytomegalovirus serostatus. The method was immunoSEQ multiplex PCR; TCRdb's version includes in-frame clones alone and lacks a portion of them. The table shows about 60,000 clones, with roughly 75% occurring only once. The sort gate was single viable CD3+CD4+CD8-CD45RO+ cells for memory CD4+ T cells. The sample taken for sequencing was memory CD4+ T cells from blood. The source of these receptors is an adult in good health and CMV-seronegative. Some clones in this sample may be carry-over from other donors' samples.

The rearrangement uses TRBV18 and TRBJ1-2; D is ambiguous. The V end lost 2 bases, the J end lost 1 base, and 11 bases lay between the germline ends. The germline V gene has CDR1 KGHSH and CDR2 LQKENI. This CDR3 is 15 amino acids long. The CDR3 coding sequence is TGTGCCAGCTCACCATTTGACGGGAATAACTATGGCTACACCTTC. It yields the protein CASSPFDGNNYGYTF.

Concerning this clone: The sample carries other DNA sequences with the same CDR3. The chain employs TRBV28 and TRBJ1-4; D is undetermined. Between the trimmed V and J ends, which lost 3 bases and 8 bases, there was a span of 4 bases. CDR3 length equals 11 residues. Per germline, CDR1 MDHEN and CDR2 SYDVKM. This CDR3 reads CASSLREKLFF. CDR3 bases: TGTGCCAGCAGTTTGAGAGAAAAACTGTTTTTT.

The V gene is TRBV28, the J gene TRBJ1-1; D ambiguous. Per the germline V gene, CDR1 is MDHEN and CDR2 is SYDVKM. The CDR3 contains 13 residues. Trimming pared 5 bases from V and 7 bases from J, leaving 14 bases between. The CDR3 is CASSPPRMGEAFF. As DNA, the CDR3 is TGTGCCAGCAGTCCCCCCCGTATGGGTGAAGCTTTCTTT.

Here the CDR3 reads CASSPATYSYEQYF. As DNA, the CDR3 is TGCGCCAGCAGCCCAGCGACTTACTCCTACGAGCAGTACTTC. J is TRBJ2-7 and V is TRBV5-1; the D is unclear. Looked up from germline, CDR1 is SGHRS and CDR2 is YFSETQ. V shed 4 bases and J shed 0 bases, with 11 bases lying between them. There are 14 residues in the CDR3.

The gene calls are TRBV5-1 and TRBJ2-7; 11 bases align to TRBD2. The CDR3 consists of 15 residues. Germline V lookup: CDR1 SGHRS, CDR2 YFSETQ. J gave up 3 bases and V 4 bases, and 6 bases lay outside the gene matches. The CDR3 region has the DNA TGCGCCAGCAGCCGCACTAGCGGGAGCTTCTACGAGCAGTACTTC. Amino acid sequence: CASSRTSGSFYEQYF. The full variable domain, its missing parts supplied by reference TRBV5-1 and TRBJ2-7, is KAGVTQTPRYLIKTRGQQVTLSCSPISGHRSVSWYQQTPGQGLQFLFEYFSETQRNKGNFPGRFSGRQFSNSRSEMNVSTLELGDSALYLCASSRTSGSFYEQYFGPGTRLTVT.

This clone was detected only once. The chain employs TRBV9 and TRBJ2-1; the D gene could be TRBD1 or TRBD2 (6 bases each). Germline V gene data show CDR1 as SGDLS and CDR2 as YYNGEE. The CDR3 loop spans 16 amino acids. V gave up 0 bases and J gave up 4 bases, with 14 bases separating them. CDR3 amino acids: CASSVVGGPIYNEQFF. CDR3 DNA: TGTGCCAGCAGCGTAGTTGGGGGGCCCATATACAATGAGCAGTTCTTC.

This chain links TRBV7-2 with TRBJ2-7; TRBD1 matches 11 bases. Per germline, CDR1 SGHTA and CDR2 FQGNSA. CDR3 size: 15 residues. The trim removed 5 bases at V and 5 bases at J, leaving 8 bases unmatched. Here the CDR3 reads CASSHRDRGGNEQYF. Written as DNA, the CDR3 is TGTGCCAGCAGCCACCGGGACAGGGGGGGCAACGAGCAGTACTTC.

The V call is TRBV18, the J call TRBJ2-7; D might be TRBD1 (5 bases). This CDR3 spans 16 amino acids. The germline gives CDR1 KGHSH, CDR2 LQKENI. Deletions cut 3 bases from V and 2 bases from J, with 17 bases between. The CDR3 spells CASSPQPGQRTYEQYF. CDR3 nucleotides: TGTGCCAGCTCACCTCAACCAGGGCAGAGGACCTACGAGCAGTACTTC.

CDR3 sequence: CASSNDRGETQYF. The DNA for the CDR3 is TGTGCCAGCAGTAACGACAGGGGTGAGACCCAGTACTTC. The chain links TRBV6-1 to TRBJ2-5; 8 nucleotides match TRBD1. Looked up from germline, CDR1 is MNHNS and CDR2 is SASEGT. V lost 5 bases, J lost 5 bases, and 4 bases stayed unmatched. The CDR3 is 13 amino acids.

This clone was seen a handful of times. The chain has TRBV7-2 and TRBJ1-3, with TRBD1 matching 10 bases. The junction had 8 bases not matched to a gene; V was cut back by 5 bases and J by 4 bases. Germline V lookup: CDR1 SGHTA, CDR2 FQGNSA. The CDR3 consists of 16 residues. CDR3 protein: CASSPGQGGIGNTIYF. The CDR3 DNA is TGTGCCAGCAGCCCCGGACAGGGGGGGATCGGAAACACCATATATTTT. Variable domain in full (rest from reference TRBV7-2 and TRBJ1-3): GAGVSQSPSNKVTEKGKDVELRCDPISGHTALYWYRQSLGQGLEFLIYFQGNSAPDKSGLPSDRFSAERTGGSVSTLTIQRTQQEDSAVYLCASSPGQGGIGNTIYFGEGSWLTVV.

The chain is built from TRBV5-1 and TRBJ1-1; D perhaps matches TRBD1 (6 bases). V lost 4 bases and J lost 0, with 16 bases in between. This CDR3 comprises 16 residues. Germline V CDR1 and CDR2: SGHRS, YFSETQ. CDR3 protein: CASSVTGRTLNTEAFF. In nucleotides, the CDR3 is TGCGCCAGCAGCGTAACAGGGAGAACACTGAACACTGAAGCTTTCTTT.

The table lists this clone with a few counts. In DNA, the CDR3 is TGTGCCAGCAGCCCCGGACAGGGGAGGTCCTACGAGCAGTACTTC. Translation: CASSPGQGRSYEQYF. The chain links TRBV6-6 to TRBJ2-7; 9 bases agree with TRBD1. Germline CDR1 and CDR2: MNHNY and SVGAGI (reference sequence). Losses at the gene ends were 6 bases for V and 1 base for J; bases not matched to a gene: 7. The CDR3 is 15 amino acids.

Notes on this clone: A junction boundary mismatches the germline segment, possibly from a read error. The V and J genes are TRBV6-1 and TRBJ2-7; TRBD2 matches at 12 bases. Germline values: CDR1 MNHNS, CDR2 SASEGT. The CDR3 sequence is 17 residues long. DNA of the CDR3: TGTGCCATCAGTGCGGCTAGCGGGAGGGCCCGGACCTACGAGCAGTACTTC. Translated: CAISAASGRARTYEQYF.

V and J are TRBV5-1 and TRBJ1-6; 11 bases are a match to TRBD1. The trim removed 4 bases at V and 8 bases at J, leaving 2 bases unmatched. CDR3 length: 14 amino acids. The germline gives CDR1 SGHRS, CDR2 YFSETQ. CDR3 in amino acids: CASSMDRGHSPLHF. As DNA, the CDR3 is TGCGCCAGCAGCATGGACAGGGGGCATTCACCCCTCCACTTT.

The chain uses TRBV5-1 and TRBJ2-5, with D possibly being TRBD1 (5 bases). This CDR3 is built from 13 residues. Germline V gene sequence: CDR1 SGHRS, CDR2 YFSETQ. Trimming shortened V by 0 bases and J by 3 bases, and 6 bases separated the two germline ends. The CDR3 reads CASSLEGEETQYF. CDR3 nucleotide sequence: TGCGCCAGCAGCTTGGAAGGGGAAGAGACCCAGTACTTC. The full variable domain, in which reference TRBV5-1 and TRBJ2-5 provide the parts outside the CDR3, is KAGVTQTPRYLIKTRGQQVTLSCSPISGHRSVSWYQQTPGQGLQFLFEYFSETQRNKGNFPGRFSGRQFSNSRSEMNVSTLELGDSALYLCASSLEGEETQYFGPGTRLLVL.

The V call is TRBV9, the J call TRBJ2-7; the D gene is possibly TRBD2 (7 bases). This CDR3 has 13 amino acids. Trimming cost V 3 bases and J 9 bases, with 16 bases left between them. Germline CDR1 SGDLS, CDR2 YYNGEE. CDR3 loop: CASSGRGGAVQYF. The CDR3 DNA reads TGTGCCAGCAGCGGTAGGGGGGGCGCGGTGCAGTACTTC.

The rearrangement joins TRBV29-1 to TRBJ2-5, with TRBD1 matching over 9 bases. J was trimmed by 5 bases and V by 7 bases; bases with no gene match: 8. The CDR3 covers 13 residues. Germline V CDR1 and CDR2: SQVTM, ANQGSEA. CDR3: CSADRGGVETQYF. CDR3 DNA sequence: TGCAGCGCCGACAGGGGGGGGGTCGAGACCCAGTACTTC.

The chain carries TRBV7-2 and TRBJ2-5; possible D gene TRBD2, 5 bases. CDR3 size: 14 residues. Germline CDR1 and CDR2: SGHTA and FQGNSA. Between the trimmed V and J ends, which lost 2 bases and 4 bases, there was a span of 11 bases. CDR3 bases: TGTGCCAGCAGCTTAAGTAGCGACCCAGAGACCCAGTACTTC. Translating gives CASSLSSDPETQYF.

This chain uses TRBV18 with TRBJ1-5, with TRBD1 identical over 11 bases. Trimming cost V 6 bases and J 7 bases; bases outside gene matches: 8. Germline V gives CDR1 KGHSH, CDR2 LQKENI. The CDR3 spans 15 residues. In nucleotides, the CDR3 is TGTGCCAGCTCTGGGTCCGGGACAGGGGGACAGCCCCAGCATTTT. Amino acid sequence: CASSGSGTGGQPQHF.

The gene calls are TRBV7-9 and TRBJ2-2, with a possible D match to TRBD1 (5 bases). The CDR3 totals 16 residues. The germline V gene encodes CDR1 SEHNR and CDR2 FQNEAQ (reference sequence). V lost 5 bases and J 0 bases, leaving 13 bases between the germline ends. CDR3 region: CASSLRGRANTGELFF. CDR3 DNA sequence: TGTGCCAGCAGCCTTAGGGGCAGGGCGAACACCGGGGAGCTGTTTTTT. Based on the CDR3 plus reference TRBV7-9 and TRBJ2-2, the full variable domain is DTGVSQNPRHKITKRGQNVTFRCDPISEHNRLYWYRQTLGQGPEFLTYFQNEAQLEKSRLLSDRFSAERPKGSFSTLEIQRTEQGDSAMYLCASSLRGRANTGELFFGEGSRLTVL.

This CDR3 reads CASSITGSRQPQHF. CDR3 nucleotide sequence: TGTGCCAGTAGTATTACAGGTTCGCGGCAGCCCCAGCATTTT. The V call is TRBV19, the J call TRBJ1-5, with TRBD1 as a possible D gene (5 bases). The V gene's germline CDR1 is LNHDA and CDR2 SQIVND (reference sequence). V lost 3 bases to trimming and J lost 7 bases, with 13 bases between them. The length of the CDR3 is 14 residues. The whole variable domain, filled in from reference TRBV19 and TRBJ1-5, reads DGGITQSPKYLFRKEGQNVTLSCEQNLNHDAMYWYRQDPGQGLRLIYYSQIVNDFQKGDIAEGYSVSREKKESFPLTVTSAQKNPTAFYLCASSITGSRQPQHFGDGTRLSIL.

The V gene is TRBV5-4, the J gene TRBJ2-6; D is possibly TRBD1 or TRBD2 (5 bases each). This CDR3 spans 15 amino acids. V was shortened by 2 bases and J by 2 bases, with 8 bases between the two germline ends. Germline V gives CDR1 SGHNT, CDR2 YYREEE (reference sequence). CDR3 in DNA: TGTGCCAGCAGCTTAAGAGGGGCTGGGGCCAACGTCCTGACTTTC. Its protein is CASSLRGAGANVLTF.

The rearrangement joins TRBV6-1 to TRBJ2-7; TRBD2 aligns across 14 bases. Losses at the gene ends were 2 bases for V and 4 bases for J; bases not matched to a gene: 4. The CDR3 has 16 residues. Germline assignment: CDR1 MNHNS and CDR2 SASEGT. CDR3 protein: CASSERTSGRSYEQYF. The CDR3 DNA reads TGTGCCAGCAGTGAAAGGACTAGCGGGAGGTCATACGAGCAGTACTTC.

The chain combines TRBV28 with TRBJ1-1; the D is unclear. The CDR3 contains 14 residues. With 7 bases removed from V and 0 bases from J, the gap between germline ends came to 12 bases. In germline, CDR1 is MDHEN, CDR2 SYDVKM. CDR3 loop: CASTAFGMNTEAFF. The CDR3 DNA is TGTGCCAGCACGGCCTTCGGGATGAACACTGAAGCTTTCTTT.

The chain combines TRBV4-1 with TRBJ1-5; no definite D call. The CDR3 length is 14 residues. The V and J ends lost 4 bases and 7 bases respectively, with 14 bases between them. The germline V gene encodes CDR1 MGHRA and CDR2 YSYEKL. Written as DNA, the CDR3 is TGCGCCAGCAGCCCTCTAGACACCGCCCAGCCCCAGCATTTT. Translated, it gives CASSPLDTAQPQHF.

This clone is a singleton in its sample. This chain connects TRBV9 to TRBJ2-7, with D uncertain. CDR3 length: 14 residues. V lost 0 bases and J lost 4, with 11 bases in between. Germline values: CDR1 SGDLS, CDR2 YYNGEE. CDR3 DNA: TGTGCCAGCAGCGTAGGCTGGAACGATTACGAGCAGTACTTC. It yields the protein CASSVGWNDYEQYF. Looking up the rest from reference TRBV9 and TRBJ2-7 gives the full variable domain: DSGVTQTPKHLITATGQRVTLRCSPRSGDLSVYWYQQSLDQGLQFLIQYYNGEERAKGNILERFSAQQFPDLHSELNLSSLELGDSALYFCASSVGWNDYEQYFGPGTRLTVT.

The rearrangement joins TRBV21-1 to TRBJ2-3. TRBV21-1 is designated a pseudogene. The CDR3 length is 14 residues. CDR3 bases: TGTGCCAGCAGCAAAGGTAAGAGCACAGATACGCAGTATTTT. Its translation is CASSKGKSTDTQYF.

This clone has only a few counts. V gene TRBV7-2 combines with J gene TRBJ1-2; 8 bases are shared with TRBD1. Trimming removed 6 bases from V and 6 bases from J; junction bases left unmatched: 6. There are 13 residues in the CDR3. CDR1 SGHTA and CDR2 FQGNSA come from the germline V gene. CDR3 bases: TGTGCCAGCAGATTTTCAGGGGGCAATGGCTACACCTTC. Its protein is CASRFSGGNGYTF.